These 26 T cell receptor beta chains were sequenced from one sample in a study of T cells in Graves' hyperthyroidism and ophthalmopathy (dated by TCRdb to the late 2010s). Receptors were amplified or captured by multiplex PCR. Sequencing relied on an Illumina HiSeq 2000. The TCR beta CDR3 regions were amplified from the RNA transcripts. The first round of RT-PCR for the TCR CDR3 was performed with the HTBI primer set and the Qiagen OneStep RT-PCR kit. TCRdb handled the public reads itself, with Q25 trimming in fastp and clone calling in MiXCR, and kept productive beta chains. Rows matching on CDR3 protein sequence are summarized as one entry with the most common DNA and genes. Recorded for this sample are over 450,000 distinct CDR3 sequences; roughly an eighth of them occurred a single time. The top ten hold 15% to 20% of the sample. The sequencing sample was made of blood. The receptor set was obtained from a young woman with Graves' hyperthyroidism.

The J gene is TRBJ1-5, the V gene TRBV4-2; possible D gene TRBD1, 6 bases. Between the trimmed V and J ends, which lost 0 bases and 10 bases, there was a span of 19 bases. This CDR3 comprises 16 residues. Per germline, CDR1 LGHNA and CDR2 YNFKEQ. The CDR3, as DNA: TGTGCCAGCAGCCAAGATCGTAGCAGGGGAAAAACCCCCCAGCATTTT. Its protein is CASSQDRSRGKTPQHF.

This clonotype came up many times. The chain uses TRBV30 and TRBJ1-1, with 9 bases matching TRBD1. The CDR3 is made up of 14 amino acids. Looked up from germline, CDR1 is GTSNPN and CDR2 is SVGIG (reference sequence). Losses at the gene ends were 0 bases for V and 1 base for J; bases not matched to a gene: 0. The DNA for the CDR3 is TGTGCCTGGAGTGTGGGACAGGGGAACACTGAAGCTTTCTTT. Translated: CAWSVGQGNTEAFF. The full variable domain, with the rest looked up from reference TRBV30 and TRBJ1-1, is SQTIHQWPATLVQPVGSPLSLECTVEGTSNPNLYWYRQAAGRGLQLLFYSVGIGQISSEVPQNLSASRPQDRQFILSSKKLLLSDSGFYLCAWSVGQGNTEAFFGQGTRLTVV.

This clonotype was recorded at least ten times. The chain is built from TRBV12-3 or TRBV12-4 and TRBJ1-4, with TRBD1 matching over 8 bases. V lost 10 bases and J lost 4; bases outside the gene matches: 8. The CDR3 spans 14 residues. The CDR3 reads CAILTGALNEKLFF. In nucleotides, the CDR3 is TGTGCCATCCTGACAGGGGCTCTTAATGAAAAACTGTTTTTT.

In this sample, this clonotype turned up many times. V gene TRBV9 combines with J gene TRBJ2-5; D is ambiguous. V was trimmed by 0 bases and J by 4 bases, leaving 13 bases between them. The CDR3 has 15 residues. Germline values: CDR1 SGDLS, CDR2 YYNGEE. The CDR3 spells CASSVDAVLLETQYF. CDR3 coding DNA: TGTGCCAGCAGCGTAGATGCGGTGCTTCTAGAGACCCAGTACTTC.

This clonotype appeared many times. CDR3 in DNA: TGTGCCAGCAGTGACCGGGACAGGCTCCACTTT. Translated: CASSDRDRLHF. The chain is built from TRBV2 and TRBJ1-6; TRBD1 matches at 8 bases. This CDR3 region has 11 residues. Germline lookup yields CDR1 SNHLY and CDR2 FYNNEI. V lost 3 bases and J lost 16; bases outside the gene matches: 2.

The rearrangement uses TRBV5-5 and TRBJ1-1, with 8 positions matching TRBD1. V lost 4 bases, J lost 3 bases, and 8 bases stayed unmatched. The V gene's germline CDR1 is SGHKS and CDR2 YYEKEE (reference sequence). This CDR3 region has 15 residues. The CDR3 loop reads CASSRVRGRDTEAFF. In nucleotides, the CDR3 is TGTGCCAGCAGCCGAGTCAGGGGGCGCGACACTGAAGCTTTCTTT.

The chain joins TRBV12-3 or TRBV12-4 to TRBJ2-2, with D tentatively TRBD2 (5 bases). The CDR3 totals 14 residues. V was clipped by 1 base and J by 3 bases, with 6 bases between them. The CDR3 nucleotides are TGTGCCAGCAGTTTAGACGGGGACACCGGGGAGCTGTTTTTT. Translation gives CASSLDGDTGELFF.

This clonotype was detected many times. The V gene is TRBV10-2, the J gene TRBJ1-5; 10 bases map to TRBD1. The germline gives CDR1 WSHSY, CDR2 SAAADI. V shed 2 bases and J 0 bases; nucleotides not matched to a gene: 7. CDR3 size: 18 residues. CDR3 bases: TGCGCCAGCAGTGAGGCGGGACAGGGGCGATATAGCAATCAGCCCCAGCATTTT. It encodes CASSEAGQGRYSNQPQHF.

This clonotype was picked up a small number of times. The rearrangement uses TRBV9 and TRBJ2-1, with TRBD2 matching 12 bases. Germline assignment: CDR1 SGDLS and CDR2 YYNGEE. The CDR3 is made up of 16 amino acids. V gave up 4 bases and J gave up 1 base; unmatched junction bases: 3. In DNA, the CDR3 is TGTGCCAGCAGCTTAACTAGCGGGAGGTCCTACAATGAGCAGTTCTTC. Its protein is CASSLTSGRSYNEQFF.

This clonotype was observed at least ten times. The CDR3 reads CASSLEEGHTEAFF. The CDR3 nucleotides read TGCGCCAGCAGCTTGGAGGAGGGACACACTGAAGCTTTCTTT. The rearrangement joins TRBV5-1 to TRBJ1-1; D possibly corresponds to TRBD1 (5 bases). The germline V gene has CDR1 SGHRS and CDR2 YFSETQ. The V end lost 0 bases, the J end lost 3 bases, and 9 bases lay between the germline ends. The CDR3 is 14 residues long.

This clonotype was seen ten or more times. The chain uses TRBV5-5 and TRBJ1-4, with a tentative D call TRBD1 (5 bases). Per the germline V gene, CDR1 is SGHKS and CDR2 is YYEKEE (reference sequence). Between the trimmed V and J ends, which lost 2 bases and 6 bases, there was a span of 8 bases. The CDR3 is 13 amino acids. The CDR3 protein is CASSFGGDEKLFF. The CDR3 nucleotides read TGTGCCAGCAGCTTCGGGGGGGATGAAAAACTGTTTTTT.

This clonotype was detected many times. The rearrangement uses TRBV5-1 and TRBJ2-7; D call uncertain. This CDR3 is built from 13 residues. Germline CDR1 SGHRS, CDR2 YFSETQ. Trimming removed 4 bases from V and 0 bases from J, with 8 bases in between. The CDR3 region is CASSMAISYEQYF. Written as DNA, the CDR3 is TGCGCCAGCAGCATGGCCATCTCCTACGAGCAGTACTTC.

This clonotype has a count of ten or more. The chain links TRBV18 to TRBJ2-7; D gene unclear. CDR1 and CDR2 from the germline V gene are KGHSH and LQKENI. The V end lost 0 bases, the J end lost 5 bases, and 8 bases lay between the germline ends. The CDR3 totals 13 residues. CDR3: CASSPPTRNEQYF. Written as DNA, the CDR3 is TGTGCCAGCTCACCACCGACTCGGAACGAGCAGTACTTC.

There are many counts of this clonotype. This chain uses TRBV27 with TRBJ2-7, with TRBD1 matching 8 bases. Germline V gives CDR1 MNHEY, CDR2 SMNVEV (reference sequence). The V and J ends lost 4 bases and 0 bases, in that order; junction bases with no gene match: 5. This CDR3 has 15 residues. The CDR3 DNA is TGTGCCAGCAGTTCGGGACAGGTGGGCTCCTACGAGCAGTACTTC. Amino acid sequence: CASSSGQVGSYEQYF.

This clonotype was counted only a few times. V gene TRBV20-1 combines with J gene TRBJ2-3; 10 positions agree with TRBD2. Trimming took 6 bases from V and 6 from J; bases not matched to a gene: 12. Germline V gives CDR1 DFQATT, CDR2 SNEGSKA (reference sequence). The CDR3 is 15 amino acids. The CDR3 DNA reads as TGCAGTGCCGGCCCCCAGCTAGCGGGAGATGATACGCAGTATTTT. Protein sequence: CSAGPQLAGDDTQYF.

This clonotype was seen at least ten times. The chain carries TRBV12-3 or TRBV12-4 and TRBJ2-5, with TRBD2 matching 13 bases. The CDR3 runs to 17 residues. The V segment lost 6 bases and the J segment 0 bases; nucleotides outside the gene matches: 7. In nucleotides, the CDR3 is TGTGCCAGCAGCGGGACTAGCGGGAATGAGTACCAAGAGACCCAGTACTTC. As protein: CASSGTSGNEYQETQYF.

The chain uses TRBV14 and TRBJ1-3; possible D gene TRBD1, 6 bases. Per the germline V gene, CDR1 is SGHDN and CDR2 is FVKESK. This CDR3 comprises 17 residues. Trimming took off 1 base at V and 4 bases at J, with 17 bases between the two ends. CDR3 nucleotides: TGTGCCAGCAGCCAAGGGAGCTCAGGGGCGAAAGGAAACACCATATATTTT. Translated: CASSQGSSGAKGNTIYF.

At least ten counts were recorded for this clonotype. This sequence joins TRBV5-1 and TRBJ2-1; D is perhaps TRBD2 (6 bases). The V gene's germline CDR1 is SGHRS and CDR2 YFSETQ. The CDR3 length is 15 residues. V lost 4 bases, J lost 4 bases, and 15 bases lay in between. The CDR3 sequence is CASSGIAVGYNEQFF. CDR3 nucleotide sequence: TGCGCCAGCAGCGGTATAGCGGTGGGGTACAATGAGCAGTTCTTC.

V and J are TRBV12-3 or TRBV12-4 and TRBJ1-2; perhaps TRBD1 as D (5 bases). This CDR3 has 12 residues. V was cut by 3 bases and J by 6 bases, with 8 bases left in between. The CDR3 coding sequence is TGTGCCAGCAGTTTCTCAGGGAATGGCTACACCTTC. Encoded protein: CASSFSGNGYTF.

This clonotype was counted at least ten times. The chain employs TRBV20-1 and TRBJ2-5; 7 bases line up with TRBD2. This CDR3 comprises 14 residues. Per the germline V gene, CDR1 is DFQATT and CDR2 is SNEGSKA (reference sequence). V trimming: 6 bases; J trimming: 2 bases; junction bases outside the gene matches: 9. The CDR3 bases are TGCAGTGCCAGTCCTAGCGGCGCACAAGAGACCCAGTACTTC. Its protein product is CSASPSGAQETQYF.

This clonotype was counted only a few times. The chain employs TRBV30 and TRBJ1-4, with D possibly matching TRBD1 (5 bases). V was pared by 0 bases and J by 6 bases, with 14 bases between. Germline CDR1 is GTSNPN and CDR2 is SVGIG (reference sequence). The CDR3 length is 15 residues. The CDR3 nucleotides are TGTGCCTGGAGTGTATGGAGGGGAAATGATGAAAAACTGTTTTTT. Protein product: CAWSVWRGNDEKLFF.

The chain carries TRBV7-3 and TRBJ2-2; 7 positions match TRBD2. The CDR3 extends over 16 amino acids. Germline CDR1 reads SGHTA; CDR2 reads FQGTGA. V trimming: 2 bases; J trimming: 4 bases; junction bases outside the gene matches: 7. CDR3: CASSLVAGAPTGELFF. CDR3 in DNA: TGTGCCAGCAGCTTAGTGGCGGGAGCCCCCACCGGGGAGCTGTTTTTT.

There are many counts of this clonotype. The chain combines TRBV10-3 with TRBJ1-1, with 9 bases that match TRBD1. CDR1 ENHRY and CDR2 SYGVKD come from the germline V gene. The trim removed 8 bases at V and 4 bases at J, leaving 8 bases unmatched. The CDR3 is made up of 14 amino acids. The CDR3 region is CAICGTGFSTEAFF. The CDR3 region has the DNA TGTGCCATCTGCGGGACAGGGTTTTCCACTGAAGCTTTCTTT.

This clonotype was detected ten times or more. The chain uses TRBV12-3 or TRBV12-4 and TRBJ2-3; maybe TRBD2 (5 bases). Deletions cut 0 bases from V and 2 bases from J, with 12 bases between. This CDR3 region has 16 residues. CDR3 protein: CASSLAPDWDTDTQYF. Written as DNA, the CDR3 is TGTGCCAGCAGTTTAGCCCCGGACTGGGACACAGATACGCAGTATTTT.

In this sample, this clonotype turned up many times. DNA of the CDR3: TGTGCCAGCAGCTTAGGCCAGTCGAATGGCTACACCTTC. Translation gives CASSLGQSNGYTF. This chain connects TRBV7-8 to TRBJ1-2; D is unresolved. The V gene's germline CDR1 is SGHVS and CDR2 FQNEAQ. The V end lost 1 base, the J end lost 6 bases, and 9 bases lay between the germline ends. This CDR3 region has 13 residues.

The chain recombines TRBV7-2 with TRBJ1-1; 9 bases fit TRBD1. With V trimmed by 7 bases and J by 1 base, 7 bases remained unmatched. There are 15 residues in the CDR3. Germline CDR1 reads SGHTA; CDR2 reads FQGNSA. The CDR3 bases are TGTGCCAGCACACCTACAGGGGGCAGGAACACTGAAGCTTTCTTT. This sequence encodes CASTPTGGRNTEAFF.